A selection of T cell receptor beta chains follows, all from one sample in a study of PD-L1 blockade in urothelial cancer. Profiled with immunoSEQ multiplex PCR; TCRdb holds only in-frame clones, not every one. The repertoire holds approximately 40,000 clones, with 70% to 90% as singletons. The source was PBMCs, collected around atezolizumab (anti-PD-L1) treatment. The receptors stem from a man aged 55-75 years with urothelial cancer. Each CDR3 is given without its conserved first and last residue. Some rows have no size entry. The others give once, few or many, or a class for an expanded clone.

TRBV6-5	TRBJ2-2	once	ASTYTGQVPTGELF
TRBV10-3	TRBJ2-5	-	AISESSLFEETQY
TRBV13	TRBJ2-7	-	ASSSRRTGYEQY
TRBV19	TRBJ1-6	-	ASSIDFRDTTNSPLH
TRBV6-5	TRBJ2-1	few	ASSRTSGAYNEQF
TRBV5-8	TRBJ1-5	once	ASSFLSNQPQH
TRBV25-1	TRBJ2-7	-	ASSGFLAGGLYEQY
TRBV6-1	TRBJ2-1	-	ASSELGLAGLGGNEQF
TRBV4-1	TRBJ2-2	-	ASSQDEAGELF
TRBV5-5	TRBJ1-5	-	ASSLAQGYNQPQH
TRBV4-2	TRBJ2-6	-	ASSPSRAGNSGANVLT
TRBV29-1	TRBJ2-7	-	SVRDSGGPYEQY
TRBV11-2	TRBJ2-5	-	ASSSGLAGYQETQY
TRBV7-8	TRBJ1-1	-	ASSQAAGKTEAF
TRBV25-1	TRBJ2-2	-	ASSIQGINTGELF
TRBV10-3	TRBJ1-2	once	AISEGTGKNYGYT
TRBV28	TRBJ1-5	-	AAAPTAPKPQH
TRBV7-9	TRBJ1-2	-	ASSLGTGMGLAYGYT
TRBV10-1	TRBJ2-2	once	ASSEGANTGELF
TRBV27	TRBJ1-2	-	ASKVGVGGYYGYT
TRBV6-1	TRBJ1-1	-	ASSLGPMGGTEAF
TRBV5-1	TRBJ1-1	-	ASSRGDRGSGTEAF
TRBV5-1	TRBJ1-4	-	ASSWQGLPNEKLF
TRBV5-5	TRBJ1-2	-	ASSLDRGLNGGYT
TRBV7-9	TRBJ2-3	-	ASSERNRTDTQY
TRBV19	TRBJ2-5	-	ASSDGPGDLETQY
TRBV5-1	TRBJ1-6	-	ASSLDVSSYNSPLH
TRBV5-1	TRBJ1-1	-	ASRDHQQGEAF